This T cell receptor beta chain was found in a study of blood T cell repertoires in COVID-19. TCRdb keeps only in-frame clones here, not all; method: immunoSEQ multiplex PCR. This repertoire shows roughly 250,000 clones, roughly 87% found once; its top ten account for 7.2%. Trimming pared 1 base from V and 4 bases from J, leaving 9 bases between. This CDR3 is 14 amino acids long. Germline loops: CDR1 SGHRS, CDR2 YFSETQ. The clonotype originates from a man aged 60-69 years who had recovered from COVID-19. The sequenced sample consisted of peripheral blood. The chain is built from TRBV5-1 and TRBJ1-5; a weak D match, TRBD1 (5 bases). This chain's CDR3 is CASSLTGPNQPQHF. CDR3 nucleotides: TGCGCCAGCAGCTTGACAGGACCTAATCAGCCCCAGCATTTT.